This TCR beta chain originates from a study of CD8+CD57+ T cells in acquired aplastic anemia. Overall study context: DNA recovered from sorted CD4+ and CD8+ cells had a mean of 3.2 ug.

In this sample, this clonotype turned up many times. The antigen remains unidentified. Regarding the study as a whole: Patients were compared with controls for CD8+ Simpson's diversity, and no significant difference emerged.

Genomic DNA templated the TCR beta VDJ and CDR3 profiling. One entry per CDR3 protein, called by TCRdb with MiXCR from the reads. The repertoire consists of about 180,000 distinct CDR3 sequences, with around 50% occurring once and the leading ten covering approximately 12%. CDR3 length equals 11 residues. The V and J ends lost 10 bases and 0 bases respectively, with 6 bases between them. Germline V CDR1 and CDR2: ENHRY, SYGVKD. Flow cytometry had shown expanded CD8+CD57+ cells in the patients chosen for sequencing. The cohort consisted entirely of patients having severe acquired aplastic anemia. When blood sampling took place, the patients had received no therapy.

This clonotype was obtained from a human donor with aplastic anemia. The specimen sequenced was sorted CD4+, CD8+, or CD8+CD57+ T cells (not recorded which) from PBMCs. The genes are TRBV10-3 and TRBJ1-1; D is unclear. The CDR3 reads CATSLNTEAFF. CDR3 DNA: TGTGCCACCTCCTTGAACACTGAAGCTTTCTTT.